This TCR beta chain comes out of a study of blood T cells in healthy people across ages. Study-wide points: The donors' CMV status was not determined, possibly confounding changes in expanded clonotypes. PBMCs were not sorted, which prevented a conclusive comparison of naive versus antigen-experienced cells. From one million sequenced T cells, diversity estimates were lower bounds.

This clonotype turned up a few times. Its antigen is unidentified. At one end the junction does not follow the germline gene, possibly because of a read error. The use of a sample-barcoded 5' primer and a J-beta primer mix characterized a second PCR of about 6 to 12 cycles. TCRdb passed the 5' RACE reads through MiXCR, listing each CDR3 protein once. The sample records roughly 1,700,000 distinct CDR3 sequences, under 30% being singletons. Germline loops: CDR1 LGHNA, CDR2 YSLEER. There are 15 residues in the CDR3. Sequenced material: blood. This rearrangement joins TRBV4-3 to TRBJ1-1, with 7 positions matching TRBD1. The origin of this receptor is a woman in her thirties in good health. The CDR3 DNA is TGCGCCAGCAGCGTGCGACAGGGACTGAACACTGAGGCTTTCTTT. Translating gives CASSVRQGLNTEAFF.